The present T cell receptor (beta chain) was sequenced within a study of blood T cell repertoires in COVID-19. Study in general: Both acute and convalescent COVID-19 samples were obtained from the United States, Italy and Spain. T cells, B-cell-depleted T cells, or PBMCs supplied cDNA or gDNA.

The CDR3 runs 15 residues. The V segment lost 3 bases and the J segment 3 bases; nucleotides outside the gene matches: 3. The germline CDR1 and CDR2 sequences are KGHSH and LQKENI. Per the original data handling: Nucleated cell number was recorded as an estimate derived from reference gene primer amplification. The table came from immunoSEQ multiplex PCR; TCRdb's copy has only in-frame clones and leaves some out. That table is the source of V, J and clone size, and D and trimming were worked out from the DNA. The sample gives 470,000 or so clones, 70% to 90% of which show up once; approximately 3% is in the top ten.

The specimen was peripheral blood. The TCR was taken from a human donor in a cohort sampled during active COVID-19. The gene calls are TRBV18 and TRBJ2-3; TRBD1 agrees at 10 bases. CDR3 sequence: CASSPGQGHTDTQYF. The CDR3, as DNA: TGTGCCAGCTCACCGGGACAGGGGCATACAGATACGCAGTATTTT.